What follows is one TCR beta chain and its context. Its antigen is undetermined. These data belong to a study of identical twins. Study-level results: Cord blood beta clonotypes present at high abundance carried fewer insertions; no such pattern appeared in memory repertoires. In drawing conclusions, the study used cross-sectional statistical analysis and did not follow the same donors. Sequences that were beta out-of-frame showed weaker excess twin sharing.

V was clipped by 1 base and J by 11 bases; unmatched bases: 4. The germline V gene has CDR1 MNHNS and CDR2 SASEGT. This CDR3 has 13 residues. The donors were all healthy and Caucasian. A single record per CDR3 protein comes from TCRdb applying MiXCR to the 5' RACE reads. The data show 450,000 or so distinct CDR3 sequences, approximately 14% seen once. These data were also reused for a study on yellow fever vaccine responses in identical twins.

Source material: CD4+ T cells sorted from blood. V and J are TRBV6-1 and TRBJ2-3; 9 bases match TRBD1. The receptor was derived from a woman aged 18-30 years in good health. CDR3: CASSEGTGVRQYF. The DNA of the CDR3 is TGTGCCAGCAGTGAAGGGACAGGGGTAAGGCAGTATTTT.